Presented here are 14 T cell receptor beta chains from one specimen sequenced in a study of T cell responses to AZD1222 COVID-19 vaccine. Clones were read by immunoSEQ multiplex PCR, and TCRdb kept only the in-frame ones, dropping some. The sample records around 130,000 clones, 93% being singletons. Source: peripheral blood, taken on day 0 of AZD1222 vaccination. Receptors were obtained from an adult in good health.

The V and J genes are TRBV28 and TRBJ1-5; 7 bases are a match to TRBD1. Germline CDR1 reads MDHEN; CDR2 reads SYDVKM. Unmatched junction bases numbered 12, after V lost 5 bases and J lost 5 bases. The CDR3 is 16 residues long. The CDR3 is CASSLQGEGIYQPQHF. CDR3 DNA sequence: TGTGCCAGCAGTCTCCAGGGGGAGGGGATTTATCAGCCCCAGCATTTT. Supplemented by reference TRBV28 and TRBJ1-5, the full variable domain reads DVKVTQSSRYLVKRTGEKVFLECVQDMDHENMFWYRQDPGLGLRLIYFSYDVKMKEKGDIPEGYSVSREKKERFSLILESASTNQTSMYLCASSLQGEGIYQPQHFGDGTRLSIL.

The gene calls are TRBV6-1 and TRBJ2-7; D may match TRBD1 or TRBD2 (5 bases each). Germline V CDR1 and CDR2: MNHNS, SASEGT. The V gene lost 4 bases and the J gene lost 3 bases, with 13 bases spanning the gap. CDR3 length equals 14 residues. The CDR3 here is CASSAGLRYYEQYF. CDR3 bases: TGTGCCAGCAGTGCGGGGCTCCGCTACTACGAGCAGTACTTC.

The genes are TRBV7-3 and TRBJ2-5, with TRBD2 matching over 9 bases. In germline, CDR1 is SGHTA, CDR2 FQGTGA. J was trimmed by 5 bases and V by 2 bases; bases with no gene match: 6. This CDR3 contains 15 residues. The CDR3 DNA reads TGTGCCAGCAGCTTATATGCGGGAGGGTCGGAGACCCAGTACTTC. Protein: CASSLYAGGSETQYF.

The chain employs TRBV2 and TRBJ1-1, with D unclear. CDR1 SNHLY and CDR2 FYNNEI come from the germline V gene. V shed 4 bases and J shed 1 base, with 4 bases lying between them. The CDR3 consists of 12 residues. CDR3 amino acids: CASSARNTEAFF. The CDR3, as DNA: TGTGCCAGCAGTGCAAGGAACACTGAAGCTTTCTTT.

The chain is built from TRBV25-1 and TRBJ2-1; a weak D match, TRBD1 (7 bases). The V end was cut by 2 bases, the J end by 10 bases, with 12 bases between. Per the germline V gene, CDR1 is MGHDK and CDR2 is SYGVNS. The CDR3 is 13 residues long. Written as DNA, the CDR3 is TGTGCCAGCAGTGAAGGGGACAGCGGGGAGCAGTTCTTC. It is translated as CASSEGDSGEQFF.

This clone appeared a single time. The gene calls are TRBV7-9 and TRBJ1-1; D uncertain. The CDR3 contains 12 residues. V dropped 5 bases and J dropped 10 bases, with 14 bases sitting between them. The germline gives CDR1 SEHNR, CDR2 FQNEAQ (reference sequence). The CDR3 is CASSPSAGLAFF. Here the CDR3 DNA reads TGTGCCAGCAGCCCCTCGGCTGGGTTAGCTTTCTTT.

The CDR3 loop is CASSPIRGMRGYEQYF. Written as DNA, the CDR3 is TGTGCCAGCAGCCCAATCAGGGGCATGAGGGGCTACGAGCAGTACTTC. V gene TRBV7-9 combines with J gene TRBJ2-7, with D perhaps TRBD1 (6 bases). Germline V gene lookup returns CDR1 SEHNR and CDR2 FQNEAQ (reference sequence). Trimming removed 5 bases at V and 3 bases at J, with 20 bases between. The CDR3 extends over 16 amino acids. The whole variable domain, filled in from reference TRBV7-9 and TRBJ2-7, reads DTGVSQNPRHKITKRGQNVTFRCDPISEHNRLYWYRQTLGQGPEFLTYFQNEAQLEKSRLLSDRFSAERPKGSFSTLEIQRTEQGDSAMYLCASSPIRGMRGYEQYFGPGTRLTVT.

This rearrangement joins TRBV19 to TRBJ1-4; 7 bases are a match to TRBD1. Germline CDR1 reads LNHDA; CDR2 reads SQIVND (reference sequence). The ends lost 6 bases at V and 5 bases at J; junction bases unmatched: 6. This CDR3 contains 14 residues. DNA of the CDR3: TGTGCCAGTAGCCGCGACAGGGTGAATGAAAAACTGTTTTTT. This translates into CASSRDRVNEKLFF.

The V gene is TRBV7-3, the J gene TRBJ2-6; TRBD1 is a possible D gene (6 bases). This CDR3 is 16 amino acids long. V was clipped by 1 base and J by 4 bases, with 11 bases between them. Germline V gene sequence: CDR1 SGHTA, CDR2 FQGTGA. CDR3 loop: CASSLSSGAGANVLTF. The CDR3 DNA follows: TGTGCCAGCAGCTTAAGTTCAGGGGCCGGGGCCAACGTCCTGACTTTC.

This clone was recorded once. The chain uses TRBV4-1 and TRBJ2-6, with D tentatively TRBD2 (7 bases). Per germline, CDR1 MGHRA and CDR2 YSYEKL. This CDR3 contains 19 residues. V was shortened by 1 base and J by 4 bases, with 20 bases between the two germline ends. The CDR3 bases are TGCGCCAGCAGCCAAGTTCATCCCCTCGGGGGGCCCGGGGCCAACGTCCTGACTTTC. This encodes CASSQVHPLGGPGANVLTF.

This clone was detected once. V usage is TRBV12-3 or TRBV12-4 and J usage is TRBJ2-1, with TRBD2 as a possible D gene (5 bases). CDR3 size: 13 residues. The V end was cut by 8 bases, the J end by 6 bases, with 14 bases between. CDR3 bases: TGTGCCAGCCTAGGCGGGTCCAGCAATGAGCAGTTCTTC. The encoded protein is CASLGGSSNEQFF.

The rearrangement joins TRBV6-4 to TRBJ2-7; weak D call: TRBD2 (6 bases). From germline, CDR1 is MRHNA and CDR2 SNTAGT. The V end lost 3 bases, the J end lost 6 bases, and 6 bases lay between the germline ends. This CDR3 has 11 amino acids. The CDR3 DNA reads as TGTGCCAGCAGTGAAGCGGGCGAGCAGTACTTC. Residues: CASSEAGEQYF.

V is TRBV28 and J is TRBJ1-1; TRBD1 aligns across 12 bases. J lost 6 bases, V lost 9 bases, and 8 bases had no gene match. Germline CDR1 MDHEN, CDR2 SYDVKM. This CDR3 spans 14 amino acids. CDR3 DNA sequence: TGTGCCAGTCCGGGACAGGGGGCTTTCTCTGAAGCTTTCTTT. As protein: CASPGQGAFSEAFF.

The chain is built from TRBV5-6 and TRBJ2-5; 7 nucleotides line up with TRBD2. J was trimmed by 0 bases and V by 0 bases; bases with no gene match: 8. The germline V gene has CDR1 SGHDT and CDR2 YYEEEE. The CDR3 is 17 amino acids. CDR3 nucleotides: TGTGCCAGCAGCTTGGAGATAGTAGCGGGTAACCAAGAGACCCAGTACTTC. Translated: CASSLEIVAGNQETQYF.